The next 31 T cell receptor beta chains were all read from a single sample in a study of T cell responses to AZD1222 COVID-19 vaccine. Sequencing used immunoSEQ multiplex PCR; TCRdb keeps in-frame clones, though not all of them. The sample records about 150,000 clones, about 88% being singletons. The sample was peripheral blood, taken on day 0 of AZD1222 vaccination. The origin of the receptors is an adult in good health.

The chain has TRBV7-2 and TRBJ2-2; D may match TRBD1 or TRBD2 (6 bases each). This CDR3 is 15 amino acids long. Germline V gene lookup returns CDR1 SGHTA and CDR2 FQGNSA. V was cut by 0 bases and J by 4 bases, with 9 bases left in between. In DNA form, the CDR3 reads TGTGCCAGCAGCTTAGCGGGGGGCGCCACCGGGGAGCTGTTTTTT. Amino acids: CASSLAGGATGELFF. Full variable domain (rest looked up from reference TRBV7-2 and TRBJ2-2): GAGVSQSPSNKVTEKGKDVELRCDPISGHTALYWYRQSLGQGLEFLIYFQGNSAPDKSGLPSDRFSAERTGGSVSTLTIQRTQQEDSAVYLCASSLAGGATGELFFGEGSRLTVL.

This chain joins TRBV29-1 and TRBJ1-2; 7 positions agree with TRBD1. The length of the CDR3 is 11 residues. Trimming took 6 bases from V and 6 from J; bases not matched to a gene: 4. Germline V CDR1 and CDR2: SQVTM, ANQGSEA. CDR3 sequence: CSVQGSDGYTF. CDR3 coding DNA: TGCAGCGTACAGGGGTCGGATGGCTACACCTTC.

Details on this clone: This same CDR3 is encoded by further DNA sequences in the sample. The chain couples TRBV4-3 to TRBJ1-1; D is uncertain. CDR3 length equals 13 residues. CDR1 is LGHNA and CDR2 is YSLEER in the germline V gene. V was trimmed by 1 base and J by 2 bases, leaving 5 bases between them. CDR3 nucleotide sequence: TGCGCCAGCAGCCAAGGGGCCAACACTGAAGCTTTCTTT. Translation gives CASSQGANTEAFF.

The table lists this clone with a count of one. The chain uses TRBV5-3 and TRBJ1-5, with no clear D. TRBV5-3 is recorded as an ORF, its role being uncertain. The CDR3 contains 15 residues. The germline V and J ends were trimmed by 0 bases and 0 bases, with 7 bases remaining between them. CDR3 nucleotides: TGTGCCAGAAGCTTGGAGGACTATAGCAATCAGCCCCAGCATTTT. Encoded protein: CARSLEDYSNQPQHF.

The rearrangement links TRBV5-1 to TRBJ2-3; TRBD1 agrees at 8 bases. The V segment lost 3 bases and the J segment 6 bases; nucleotides outside the gene matches: 12. CDR3 length equals 16 residues. CDR1 is SGHRS, CDR2 YFSETQ, per germline. CDR3: CASSYPTGERKDTQYF. The CDR3 DNA sequence: TGCGCCAGCAGCTACCCGACAGGGGAACGGAAGGATACGCAGTATTTT.

The chain uses TRBV5-8 and TRBJ1-5; perhaps TRBD1 as D (5 bases). Germline-derived CDR1 and CDR2 are SGHTS and YDEGEE. V lost 3 bases to trimming and J lost 8 bases, with 18 bases between them. The CDR3 consists of 15 residues. CDR3 amino acids: CASSWGFVGMEPQHF. Written as DNA, the CDR3 is TGTGCCAGCAGCTGGGGGTTCGTAGGGATGGAGCCCCAGCATTTT. The whole variable domain, remainder taken from reference TRBV5-8 and TRBJ1-5, is EAGVTQSPTHLIKTRGQQATLRCSPISGHTSVYWYQQALGLGLQFLLWYDEGEERNRGNFPPRFSGRQFPNYSSELNVNALELEDSALYLCASSWGFVGMEPQHFGDGTRLSIL.

V and J are TRBV25-1 and TRBJ2-2; D perhaps matches TRBD2 (6 bases). Trimming removed 8 bases at V and 8 bases at J, with 12 bases between. The CDR3 totals 12 residues. Germline assignment: CDR1 MGHDK and CDR2 SYGVNS. The CDR3 DNA reads as TGTGCCAGCGGGGACTTTGTTGGGGAGCTGTTTTTT. It encodes CASGDFVGELFF.

In the case of this clone: Distinct nucleotide sequences in the sample also encode this CDR3. This chain joins TRBV6-6 and TRBJ2-7, with 8 bases lining up with TRBD1. This CDR3 contains 15 residues. The J segment lost 2 bases and the V segment lost 5 bases, leaving 8 bases of the junction unmatched. CDR1 and CDR2 (germline): MNHNY, SVGAGI (reference sequence). The CDR3 spells CASSPRQGAAYEQYF. The CDR3, as DNA: TGTGCCAGCAGTCCCCGGCAGGGGGCAGCCTACGAGCAGTACTTC.

The V and J genes are TRBV12-3 or TRBV12-4 and TRBJ1-1; the D is unclear. V was cut by 7 bases and J by 0 bases, with 6 bases left in between. This CDR3 region has 12 residues. In DNA form, the CDR3 reads TGTGCCAGCACCTTCATGAACACTGAAGCTTTCTTT. As protein: CASTFMNTEAFF.

The DNA for the CDR3 is TGTGCCAGAAGCGCAGGACAGGGGGCCCACGAGCAGTACTTC. It is translated as CARSAGQGAHEQYF. The chain uses TRBV5-3 and TRBJ2-7; 11 positions match TRBD1. TRBV5-3 is annotated as an ORF whose role is uncertain. The CDR3 contains 14 residues. The V segment lost 4 bases and the J segment 5 bases; nucleotides outside the gene matches: 5.

The chain links TRBV19 to TRBJ2-3; D is unclear. This CDR3 is built from 14 residues. Between the trimmed V and J ends, which lost 3 bases and 0 bases, there was a span of 7 bases. CDR1 is LNHDA and CDR2 is SQIVND in the germline V gene (reference sequence). The CDR3 DNA is TGTGCCAGTAGTATGGTTAGGAGCACAGATACGCAGTATTTT. The encoded protein is CASSMVRSTDTQYF.

The V and J genes are TRBV19 and TRBJ1-2; no firm D call. The CDR3 covers 13 residues. Germline V CDR1 and CDR2: LNHDA, SQIVND (reference sequence). With 5 bases removed from V and 6 bases from J, the gap between germline ends came to 13 bases. The CDR3 reads CASSQTTWDGYTF. The CDR3 nucleotides read TGTGCCAGTAGTCAGACAACTTGGGATGGCTACACCTTC.

V gene TRBV27 combines with J gene TRBJ2-1, with 11 bases identical to TRBD2. J was trimmed by 7 bases and V by 4 bases; bases with no gene match: 12. Germline V gene lookup returns CDR1 MNHEY and CDR2 SMNVEV (reference sequence). The CDR3 is 17 amino acids. The CDR3 coding sequence is TGTGCCAGCAGTTACCCCGCGACTAGCGGGGTAGGGAATGAGCAGTTCTTC. This gives the protein CASSYPATSGVGNEQFF.

The rearrangement uses TRBV3-1 (or the pseudogene TRBV3-2) and TRBJ2-7; 8 bases align to TRBD1. The junction had 10 bases not matched to a gene; V was cut back by 1 base and J by 8 bases. The germline V gene encodes CDR1 LGHDT and CDR2 YNNKEL (reference sequence). CDR3 length equals 15 residues. For the CDR3, the DNA is TGTGCCAGCAGCCAAGTGCAGGGGGCAGAAGTCAAGCAGTACTTC. As protein: CASSQVQGAEVKQYF.

The chain uses TRBV6-5 and TRBJ1-1, with TRBD1 as a possible D gene (5 bases). Germline CDR1 and CDR2: MNHEY and SVGAGI. The V gene lost 1 base and the J gene lost 2 bases, with 8 bases spanning the gap. The CDR3 sequence is 14 residues long. For the CDR3, the DNA is TGTGCCAGCAGTTACTTCGACAGCAACACTGAAGCTTTCTTT. Amino acid sequence: CASSYFDSNTEAFF.

This clone occurred once. The chain employs TRBV5-4 and TRBJ1-6, with D tentatively TRBD1 (6 bases). Trimming removed 4 bases from V and 10 bases from J, with 24 bases in between. CDR3 length: 17 amino acids. Germline CDR1 reads SGHNT; CDR2 reads YYREEE (reference sequence). CDR3 amino acids: CASSAAGRGGSGSPLHF. The CDR3 DNA reads TGTGCCAGCAGCGCCGCAGGCAGGGGAGGTTCCGGCTCACCCCTCCACTTT.

This rearrangement joins TRBV28 to TRBJ2-2, with a possible D match to TRBD2 (6 bases). V lost 3 bases to trimming and J lost 2 bases, with 7 bases between them. CDR1 is MDHEN, CDR2 SYDVKM, per germline. The CDR3 totals 14 residues. The CDR3 here is CASSFGGNTGELFF. CDR3 nucleotides: TGTGCCAGCAGTTTCGGGGGTAACACCGGGGAGCTGTTTTTT.

The chain couples TRBV27 to TRBJ2-7; 14 bases line up with TRBD2. The V gene end was trimmed by 5 bases and the J gene end by 5 bases; junction bases not matched to a gene: 11. The CDR3 loop spans 17 amino acids. Germline CDR1 reads MNHEY; CDR2 reads SMNVEV (reference sequence). CDR3 nucleotides: TGTGCCAGCAGTCTAGGGACTAGCGGGGGTGCCGGGGACGAGCAGTACTTC. It encodes CASSLGTSGGAGDEQYF.

This chain connects TRBV6-6 to TRBJ2-3, with TRBD2 identical over 9 bases. The CDR3 extends over 16 amino acids. V trimming: 7 bases; J trimming: 3 bases; junction bases outside the gene matches: 11. Germline values: CDR1 MNHNY, CDR2 SVGAGI (reference sequence). The CDR3 sequence is CASTQQGAGGTDTQYF. The CDR3 coding sequence is TGTGCCAGCACCCAACAAGGAGCGGGGGGTACAGATACGCAGTATTTT.

V and J are TRBV15 and TRBJ1-3; D not resolved. CDR3 length: 15 residues. In germline, CDR1 is LNHNV, CDR2 YYDKDF (reference sequence). V was shortened by 3 bases and J by 0 bases, with 9 bases between the two germline ends. CDR3 bases: TGTGCCACCAGCAGGGCGGACCTCTCTGGAAACACCATATATTTT. This encodes CATSRADLSGNTIYF.

The chain couples TRBV2 to TRBJ2-7; D not certain. V was cut by 5 bases and J by 3 bases, with 14 bases left in between. Germline CDR1 reads SNHLY; CDR2 reads FYNNEI. This CDR3 comprises 14 residues. CDR3 DNA: TGTGCCAGCAGTCTTCGAGGACGCGACTACGAGCAGTACTTC. Residues: CASSLRGRDYEQYF.

V usage is TRBV4-3 and J usage is TRBJ2-1; 9 positions agree with TRBD2. The CDR3 is 17 amino acids. Losses at the gene ends were 0 bases for V and 3 bases for J; bases not matched to a gene: 6. In germline, CDR1 is LGHNA, CDR2 YSLEER. The CDR3 is CASSQDGAGGFYNEQFF. Here the CDR3 DNA reads TGCGCCAGCAGCCAAGATGGGGCGGGAGGGTTCTACAATGAGCAGTTCTTC.

This clone was seen only a few times. The chain is built from TRBV5-4 and TRBJ1-2; 7 bases are a match to TRBD1. The J segment lost 4 bases and the V segment lost 4 bases, leaving 4 bases of the junction unmatched. CDR1 and CDR2 from the germline V gene are SGHNT and YYREEE (reference sequence). This CDR3 region has 13 residues. The CDR3 sequence: CASSIQGPYGYTF. For the CDR3, the DNA is TGTGCCAGCAGCATACAGGGGCCCTATGGCTACACCTTC.

V and J are TRBV4-3 and TRBJ1-1, with D maybe TRBD1 (6 bases). This CDR3 contains 16 residues. The germline CDR1 and CDR2 sequences are LGHNA and YSLEER. V lost 5 bases to trimming and J lost 4 bases, with 20 bases between them. This chain's CDR3 is CASSAGGGALGTEAFF. The CDR3 bases are TGCGCCAGCAGCGCGGGCGGGGGGGCCCTGGGCACTGAAGCTTTCTTT.

This clone was seen a single time. The rearrangement links TRBV27 to TRBJ2-1; D possibly uses TRBD1 or TRBD2 (6 bases each). This CDR3 has 16 amino acids. From germline, CDR1 is MNHEY and CDR2 SMNVEV (reference sequence). Trimming took off 6 bases at V and 5 bases at J, with 20 bases between the two ends. For the CDR3, the DNA is TGTGCCAGCAGACAGCTCGTGGGGGGCTGGGACAATGAGCAGTTCTTC. The encoded protein is CASRQLVGGWDNEQFF.

The chain is built from TRBV2 and TRBJ1-2, with D possibly being TRBD1 (6 bases). The germline CDR1 and CDR2 sequences are SNHLY and FYNNEI. V lost 2 bases to trimming and J lost 8 bases, with 15 bases between them. This CDR3 has 14 amino acids. This CDR3 is CASSEWEGGGGYTF. The CDR3 nucleotides read TGTGCCAGCAGTGAATGGGAAGGAGGGGGAGGCTACACCTTC.

The chain carries TRBV6-2 or TRBV6-3 and TRBJ2-3; possible D gene TRBD2, 6 bases. Between the trimmed V and J ends, which lost 6 bases and 4 bases, there was a span of 23 bases. This CDR3 comprises 17 residues. The germline CDR1 and CDR2 sequences are MNHEY and SVGEGT. The DNA of the CDR3 is TGTGCCAGCAGCCCTCTAGCGCCCATGACTTTTCCAGATACGCAGTATTTT. This codes for CASSPLAPMTFPDTQYF.

Points on this clone: This CDR3 is also generated by other DNA sequences in the sample. In DNA form, the CDR3 reads TGTGCCAGCAGTGAAGCCTACGAGCAGTACTTC. Translated, it gives CASSEAYEQYF. The gene calls are TRBV2 and TRBJ2-7; the D is unclear. Trimming removed 0 bases from V and 3 bases from J, with 0 bases in between. Germline lookup yields CDR1 SNHLY and CDR2 FYNNEI. The CDR3 covers 11 residues.

The chain combines TRBV28 with TRBJ2-7; D is unresolved. The germline V and J ends were trimmed by 7 bases and 2 bases, with 9 bases remaining between them. CDR3 length: 12 amino acids. Germline V gives CDR1 MDHEN, CDR2 SYDVKM. CDR3 sequence reads: CASTQATYEQYF. CDR3 DNA sequence: TGTGCCAGCACCCAGGCCACCTACGAGCAGTACTTC.

The gene calls are TRBV7-2 and TRBJ2-7; 9 bases are shared with TRBD2. CDR1 and CDR2 (germline): SGHTA, FQGNSA. The CDR3 runs to 16 residues. V lost 1 base, J lost 3 bases, and 7 bases stayed unmatched. The CDR3 DNA is TGTGCCAGCAGCTTAGTTGGAGCGGGGGGCAACTACGAGCAGTACTTC. This translates into CASSLVGAGGNYEQYF.

The gene calls are TRBV6-1 and TRBJ1-2; no clear D. Between the trimmed V and J ends, which lost 7 bases and 2 bases, there was a span of 11 bases. The CDR3 has 13 amino acids. CDR1 and CDR2 (germline): MNHNS, SASEGT. The CDR3 region has the DNA TGTGCCAGCATTGACCAGACGAACTATGGCTACACCTTC. Translating it yields CASIDQTNYGYTF.